The 5 T cell receptor beta chains below were found in one sample sequenced in a study of T cells in Graves' hyperthyroidism and ophthalmopathy. TCR beta CDR3 region amplification was performed from RNA transcripts. In the first-round RT-PCR of the TCR CDR3, the HTBI primer set was used. TCRdb itself ran the multiplex PCR reads through MiXCR, one entry per CDR3 protein. Seen here are hundreds of thousands of distinct CDR3 sequences, approximately 18% observed once, and the top ten hold 16%. Sample: blood. These receptors all stem from a woman in her fifties or sixties with Graves' hyperthyroidism that later progressed to Graves' ophthalmopathy.

Only a few counts were recorded for this clonotype. The rearrangement links TRBV7-2 to TRBJ1-5; TRBD1 is a possible D gene (5 bases). Germline CDR1 is SGHTA and CDR2 is FQGNSA. The length of the CDR3 is 15 residues. V lost 1 base and J 3 bases, leaving 10 bases between the germline ends. CDR3 sequence (DNA): TGTGCCAGCAGCTTAGACGCGGGGACCAATCAGCCCCAGCATTTT. Translated: CASSLDAGTNQPQHF.

In this sample, this clonotype turned up a few times. The V call is TRBV12-3 or TRBV12-4, the J call TRBJ1-2; 7 bases line up with TRBD1. The CDR3 is made up of 17 amino acids. The V and J ends lost 4 bases and 4 bases, in that order; junction bases with no gene match: 15. The CDR3 region has the DNA TGTGCCAGCAGTTCATCAAATCCAGGGGGGGGTGGCTATGGCTACACCTTC. Translation: CASSSSNPGGGGYGYTF.

This clonotype showed up many times. The chain couples TRBV7-3 to TRBJ2-2; TRBD2 agrees at 8 bases. The germline gives CDR1 SGHTA, CDR2 FQGTGA. The CDR3 has 16 amino acids. V shed 7 bases, J shed 3 bases, and the junction held 10 bases outside the gene matches. The CDR3 reads CASTETGLGYTGELFF. DNA for the CDR3: TGTGCCAGCACCGAAACGGGACTAGGCTACACCGGGGAGCTGTTTTTT. The full variable domain, its missing parts supplied by reference TRBV7-3 and TRBJ2-2, is GAGVSQTPSNKVTEKGKYVELRCDPISGHTALYWYRQSLGQGPEFLIYFQGTGAADDSGLPNDRFFAVRPEGSVSTLKIQRTERGDSAVYLCASTETGLGYTGELFFGEGSRLTVL.

The chain links TRBV6-5 to TRBJ1-4, with D hard to call. The CDR3 length is 16 residues. From germline, CDR1 is MNHEY and CDR2 SVGAGI. V was pared by 0 bases and J by 4 bases, with 12 bases between. The CDR3 DNA is TGTGCCAGCAGTTACTCGACGGGTGCCGATAATGAAAAACTGTTTTTT. Translation gives CASSYSTGADNEKLFF.

This clonotype was seen a few times. This may be a read error: a much more frequent sequence differs by one nucleotide. The chain recombines TRBV12-3 or TRBV12-4 with TRBJ1-1; no clear D gene. Between the trimmed V and J ends, which lost 3 bases and 4 bases, there was a span of 15 bases. The CDR3 has 15 amino acids. CDR3 in DNA: TGTGCCAGCAGTTTTGGTACAGAGAGTGGCACTGAAGCTTTCTTT. Its translation: CASSFGTESGTEAFF.